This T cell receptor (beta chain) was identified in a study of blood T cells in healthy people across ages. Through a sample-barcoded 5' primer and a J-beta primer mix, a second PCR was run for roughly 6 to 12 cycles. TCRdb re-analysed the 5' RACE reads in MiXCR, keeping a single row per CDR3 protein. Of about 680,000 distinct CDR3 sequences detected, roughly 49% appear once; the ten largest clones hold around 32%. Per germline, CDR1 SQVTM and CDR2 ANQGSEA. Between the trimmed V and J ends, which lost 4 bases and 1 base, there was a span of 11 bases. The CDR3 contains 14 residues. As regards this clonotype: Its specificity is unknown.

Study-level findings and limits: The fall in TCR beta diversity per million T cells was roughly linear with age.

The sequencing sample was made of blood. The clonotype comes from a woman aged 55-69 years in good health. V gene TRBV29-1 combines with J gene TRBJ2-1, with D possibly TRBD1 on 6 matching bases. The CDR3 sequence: CSVGQGSSYNEQFF. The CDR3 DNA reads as TGCAGCGTTGGCCAGGGGAGTTCCTACAATGAGCAGTTCTTC.